The clone carrying this T cell receptor beta chain was observed a single time. Given a much more abundant clone one base away, this may be a read error. One entry per CDR3 protein results from TCRdb running MiXCR on the PCR reads. The top ten clones hold 0.75% to 0.95% of a sample with over 600,000 distinct CDR3 sequences, 20% of them seen once. Germline CDR1 DFQATT, CDR2 SNEGSKA (reference sequence). V lost 4 bases and J lost 4, with 17 bases in between. The CDR3 runs 14 residues. This sample was taken from a study of molecular identifiers for immune sequencing clone quantification. Naive CD8 library inputs spanned 20,000 to 1,000,000 sorted cells and 10%, 30% or 50% RNA. The sorting of naive CD8 T cells used the CD8+CD4-CCR7+CD45RA+ phenotype.

V is TRBV20-1 and J is TRBJ2-7; TRBD1 or TRBD2 may be the D gene (6 bases each). Sample: naive CD8+ T cells from blood, with Jurkat cell RNA spiked in. Subset reported: FACS-sorted CD8+CD4-CCR7+CD45RA+ naive T cells. This receptor was taken from a human donor in good health. Some libraries in this study had Jurkat cell RNA spiked in. The CDR3 DNA sequence: TGCAGTGCTACTGCGGGCACGGGGGCATACGAGCAGTACTTC. Residues: CSATAGTGAYEQYF.